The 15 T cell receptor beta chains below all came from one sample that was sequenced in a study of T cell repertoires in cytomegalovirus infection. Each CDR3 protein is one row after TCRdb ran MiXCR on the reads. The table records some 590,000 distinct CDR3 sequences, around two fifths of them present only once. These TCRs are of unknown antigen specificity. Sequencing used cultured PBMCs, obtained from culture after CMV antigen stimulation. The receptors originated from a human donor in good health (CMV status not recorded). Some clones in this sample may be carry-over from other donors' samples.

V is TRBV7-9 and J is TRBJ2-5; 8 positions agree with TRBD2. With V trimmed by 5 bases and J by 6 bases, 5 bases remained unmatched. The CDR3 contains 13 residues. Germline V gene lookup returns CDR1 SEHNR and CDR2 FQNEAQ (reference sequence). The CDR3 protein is CASSVSGEQTQYF. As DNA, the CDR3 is TGTGCCAGCAGCGTTAGCGGGGAACAGACCCAGTACTTC.

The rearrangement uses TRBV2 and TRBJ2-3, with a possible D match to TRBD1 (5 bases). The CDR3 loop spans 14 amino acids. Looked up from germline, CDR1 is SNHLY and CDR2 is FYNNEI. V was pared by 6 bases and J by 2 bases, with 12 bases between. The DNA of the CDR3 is TGTGCCAGCAGCCCTGACAGTTTCACAGATACGCAGTATTTT. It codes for CASSPDSFTDTQYF.

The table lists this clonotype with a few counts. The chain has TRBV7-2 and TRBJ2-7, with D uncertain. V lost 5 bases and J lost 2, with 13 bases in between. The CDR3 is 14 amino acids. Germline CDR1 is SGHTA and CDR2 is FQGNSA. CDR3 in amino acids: CASSPRAYAYEQYF. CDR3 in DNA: TGTGCCAGCAGCCCCCGGGCCTACGCCTACGAGCAGTACTTC. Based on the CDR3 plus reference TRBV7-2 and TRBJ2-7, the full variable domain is GAGVSQSPSNKVTEKGKDVELRCDPISGHTALYWYRQSLGQGLEFLIYFQGNSAPDKSGLPSDRFSAERTGGSVSTLTIQRTQQEDSAVYLCASSPRAYAYEQYFGPGTRLTVT.

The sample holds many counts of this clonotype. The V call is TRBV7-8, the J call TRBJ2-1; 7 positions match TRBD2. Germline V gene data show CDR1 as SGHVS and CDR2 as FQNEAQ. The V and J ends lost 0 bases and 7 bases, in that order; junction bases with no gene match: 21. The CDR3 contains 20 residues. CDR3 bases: TGTGCCAGCAGCTTAGCGCGGGTGGGTCTAGCGGTACGAACGGGGAATGAGCAGTTCTTC. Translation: CASSLARVGLAVRTGNEQFF.

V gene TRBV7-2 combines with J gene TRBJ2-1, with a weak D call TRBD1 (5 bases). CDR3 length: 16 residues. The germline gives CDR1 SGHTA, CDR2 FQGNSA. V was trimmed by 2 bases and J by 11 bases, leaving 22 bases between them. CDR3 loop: CASSLRGGVWGSQQFF. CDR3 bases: TGTGCCAGCAGCTTAAGGGGTGGCGTGTGGGGTAGCCAGCAGTTCTTC.

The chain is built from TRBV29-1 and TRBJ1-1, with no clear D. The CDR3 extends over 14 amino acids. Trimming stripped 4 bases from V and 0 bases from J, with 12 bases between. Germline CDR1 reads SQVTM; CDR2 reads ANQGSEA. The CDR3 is CSVVSDYLNTEAFF. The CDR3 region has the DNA TGCAGCGTTGTATCCGACTACTTGAACACTGAAGCTTTCTTT.

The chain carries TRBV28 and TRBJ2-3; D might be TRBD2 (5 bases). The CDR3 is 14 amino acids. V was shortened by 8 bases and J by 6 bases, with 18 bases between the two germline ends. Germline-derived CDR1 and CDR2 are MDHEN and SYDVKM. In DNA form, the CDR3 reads TGTGCCAGCGTTGGCGGGTTCTCCCGGGATACGCAGTATTTT. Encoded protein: CASVGGFSRDTQYF.

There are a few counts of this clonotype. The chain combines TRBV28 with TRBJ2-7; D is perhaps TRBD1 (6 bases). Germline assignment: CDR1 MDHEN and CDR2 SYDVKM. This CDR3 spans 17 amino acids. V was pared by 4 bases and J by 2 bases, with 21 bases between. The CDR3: CASSSIPNYRDPYEQYF. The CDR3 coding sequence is TGTGCCAGCAGTTCAATACCCAATTACAGGGACCCCTACGAGCAGTACTTC. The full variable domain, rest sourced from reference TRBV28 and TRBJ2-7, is DVKVTQSSRYLVKRTGEKVFLECVQDMDHENMFWYRQDPGLGLRLIYFSYDVKMKEKGDIPEGYSVSREKKERFSLILESASTNQTSMYLCASSSIPNYRDPYEQYFGPGTRLTVT.

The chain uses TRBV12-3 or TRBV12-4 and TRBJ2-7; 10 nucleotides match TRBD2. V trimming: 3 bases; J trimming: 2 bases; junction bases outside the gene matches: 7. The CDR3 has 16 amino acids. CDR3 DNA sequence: TGTGCCAGCAGTTTCAGGCTAGCGGGGGTACCCTACGAGCAGTACTTC. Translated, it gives CASSFRLAGVPYEQYF.

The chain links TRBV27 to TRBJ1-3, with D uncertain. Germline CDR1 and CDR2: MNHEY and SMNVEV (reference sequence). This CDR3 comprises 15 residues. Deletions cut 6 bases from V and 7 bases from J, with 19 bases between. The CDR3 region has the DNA TGTGCCAGCAGCCGAAGTCATACCCCCGGGAACACCATATATTTT. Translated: CASSRSHTPGNTIYF.

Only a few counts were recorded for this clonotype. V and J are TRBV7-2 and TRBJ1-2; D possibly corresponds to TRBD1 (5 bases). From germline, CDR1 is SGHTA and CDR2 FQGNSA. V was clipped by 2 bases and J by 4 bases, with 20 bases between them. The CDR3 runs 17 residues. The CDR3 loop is CASSLIYGARGSYGYTF. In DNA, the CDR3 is TGTGCCAGCAGCTTAATTTATGGGGCGCGGGGCTCCTATGGCTACACCTTC. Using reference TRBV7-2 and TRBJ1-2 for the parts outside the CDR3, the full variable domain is GAGVSQSPSNKVTEKGKDVELRCDPISGHTALYWYRQSLGQGLEFLIYFQGNSAPDKSGLPSDRFSAERTGGSVSTLTIQRTQQEDSAVYLCASSLIYGARGSYGYTFGSGTRLTVV.

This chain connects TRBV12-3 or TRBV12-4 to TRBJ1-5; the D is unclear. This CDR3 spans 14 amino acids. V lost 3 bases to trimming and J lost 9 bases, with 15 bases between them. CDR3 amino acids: CASSFPLGMVPQHF. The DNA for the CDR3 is TGTGCCAGCAGTTTCCCCCTCGGGATGGTGCCCCAGCATTTT.

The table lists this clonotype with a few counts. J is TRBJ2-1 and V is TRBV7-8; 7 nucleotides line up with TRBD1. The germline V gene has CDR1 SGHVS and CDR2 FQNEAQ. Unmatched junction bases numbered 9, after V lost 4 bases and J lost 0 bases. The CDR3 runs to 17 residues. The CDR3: CASSSRQGKSSYNEQFF. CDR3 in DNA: TGTGCCAGCAGCTCCCGACAGGGTAAGAGCTCCTACAATGAGCAGTTCTTC.

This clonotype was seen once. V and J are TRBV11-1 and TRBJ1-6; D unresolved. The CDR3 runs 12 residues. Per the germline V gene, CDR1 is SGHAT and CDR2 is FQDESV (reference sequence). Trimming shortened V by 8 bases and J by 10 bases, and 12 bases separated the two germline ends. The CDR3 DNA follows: TGTGCCAGCGGGCAGCGAGGGTCACCCCTCCACTTT. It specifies CASGQRGSPLHF.

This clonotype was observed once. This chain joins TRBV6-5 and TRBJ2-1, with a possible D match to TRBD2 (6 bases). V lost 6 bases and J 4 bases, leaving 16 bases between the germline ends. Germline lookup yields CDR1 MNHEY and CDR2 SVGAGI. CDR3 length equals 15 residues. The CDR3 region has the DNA TGTGCCAGCAGCCGAGAGGGACTGAGTTACAATGAGCAGTTCTTC. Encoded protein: CASSREGLSYNEQFF.